A selection of T cell receptor beta chains follows, all from one sample in a study of PD-L1 blockade in urothelial cancer. Assay used: immunoSEQ multiplex PCR; TCRdb lists only in-frame clones, some missing. The sample carries approximately 110,000 clones, approximately 90% recorded once. The input for sequencing was PBMCs, taken around atezolizumab (anti-PD-L1) treatment. Receptors were obtained from a man aged 60 to 75 with urothelial cancer. Both conserved end residues are part of each CDR3. The order of the fields is V gene, clone size, J gene, D gene, CDR3 DNA, CDR3 protein. The D gene is left open where the match is weak. Where a row states a size, it is once, few, many or the class of an expanded clone; other rows omit it.

>TRBV7-2|-|TRBJ2-3|-
TGTGCCAGCCGAAGGGGGGGGAGCACAGATACGCAGTATTTT
CASRRGGSTDTQYF
>TRBV30|-|TRBJ2-2|TRBD2
TGTGCCTGGGATGGGGGGACTACTCTCACCGGGGAGCTGTTTTTT
CAWDGGTTLTGELFF
>TRBV4-2|-|TRBJ1-4|-
TGTGCCAGCAGCCAACTCCCCCTTGAGGGTGCAACTAATGAAAAACTGTTTTTT
CASSQLPLEGATNEKLFF
>TRBV27|-|TRBJ1-5|-
TGTGCCAGCAGTACCCTCGGTAGCAATCAGCCCCAGCATTTT
CASSTLGSNQPQHF
>TRBV30|-|TRBJ1-2|-
TGTGCCTGGAGCCTACAGGGAACTAACTATGGCTACACCTTC
CAWSLQGTNYGYTF
>TRBV7-9|-|TRBJ1-2|-
TGTGCCAGCAGCCAACAGGCCTTATATGGCTACACCTTC
CASSQQALYGYTF
>TRBV19|-|TRBJ2-7|TRBD1
TGTGCCAGTAGTGCGCTTCCGGGACAGGGGAGTCACGAGCAGTACTTC
CASSALPGQGSHEQYF
>TRBV14|-|TRBJ2-3|TRBD2
TGTGCCAGCAGCCAAGTCCCGGGAGGGATCACAGATACGCAGTATTTT
CASSQVPGGITDTQYF
>TRBV27|-|TRBJ1-2|TRBD1
TGTGCCAGCAGCCAACGGAGGACAGGGGTACGGCGGGATGGCTACACCTTC
CASSQRRTGVRRDGYTF
>TRBV11-1|-|TRBJ2-3|TRBD1
TGTGCCAGCAGCTTGATGTGGCGGGGACAGGGGGATACGCAGTATTTT
CASSLMWRGQGDTQYF
>TRBV5-1|-|TRBJ1-4|TRBD1
TGCGCCAGCAGGACGGGACAGGGAGGTGAAAAACTGTTTTTT
CASRTGQGGEKLFF
>TRBV5-1|-|TRBJ2-1|TRBD1
TGCGCCAGCAGCAGGGGACAGTACTCCTACAATGAGCAGTTCTTC
CASSRGQYSYNEQFF
>TRBV27|-|TRBJ2-3|TRBD2
TGTGCCAGCAGATTTTCCCAAGTATCGGGACTAGCGGGTCTAAATACACAGTATTTT
CASRFSQVSGLAGLNTQYF
>TRBV11-2|few|TRBJ1-1|-
TGTGCCAGCAGCTTACACAGGGAGAACACTGAAGCTTTCTTT
CASSLHRENTEAFF
>TRBV9|-|TRBJ1-1|-
TGTGCCAGCAGCGTCACAACGAACACTGAAGCTTTCTTT
CASSVTTNTEAFF
>TRBV5-4|-|TRBJ1-1|-
TGTGCCAGCAGCTTGGGATCCGGGGGGGGTATGAACACTGAAGCTTTCTTT
CASSLGSGGGMNTEAFF
>TRBV4-2|-|TRBJ2-7|TRBD2
TGTGCCAGCAGCCAAGAGGGGAGCGGGGGTCCCTCCTACGAGCAGTACTTC
CASSQEGSGGPSYEQYF
>TRBV19|-|TRBJ2-1|-
TGTGCCAGTAGTCCACTTTGGGGGGGGCCAGGGAATGAGCAGTTCTTC
CASSPLWGGPGNEQFF
>TRBV4-2|-|TRBJ2-3|-
TGTGCCAGCAGCCAAGCCAGCGATGCAAGCACAGATACGCAGTATTTT
CASSQASDASTDTQYF
>TRBV28|-|TRBJ2-7|-
TGTGCCAGCAGTTCCGGTGGAGGGGAGCAGTACTTC
CASSSGGGEQYF
>TRBV15|-|TRBJ2-2|TRBD2
TGTGCCACCAGCAGCCGACTAGCGGGAGACACCGGGGAGCTGTTTTTT
CATSSRLAGDTGELFF
>TRBV7-9|-|TRBJ2-6|TRBD1
TGTGCCAGCAGCCCCGCTCGGACAGGTTTTGGTGGGGCCAACGTCCTGACTTTC
CASSPARTGFGGANVLTF
>TRBV4-1|once|TRBJ1-2|TRBD1
TGCGCCAGCAGCCCATATCCGGGACAGTATAACTATGGCTACACCTTC
CASSPYPGQYNYGYTF
>TRBV27|once|TRBJ2-3|TRBD2
TGTGCCAGCAGCCTGACTAGCGGGTACACAGATACGCAGTATTTT
CASSLTSGYTDTQYF
>TRBV2|-|TRBJ1-2|TRBD1
TGTGCCAGCAGCCAGGGGGCGAACTATGGCTACACCTTC
CASSQGANYGYTF
>TRBV25-1|-|TRBJ1-2|-
TGTGCCAGCAGTGCCCAGGGGCCTCTCTATGGCTACACCTTC
CASSAQGPLYGYTF
>TRBV19|few|TRBJ1-3|-
TGTGCCAGCATGACAGACCCCTCTGGAAACACCATATATTTT
CASMTDPSGNTIYF
>TRBV4-2|-|TRBJ2-2|TRBD1
TGTGCCAGCAGCCATGAACAGGGGATCGGGGAGCTGTTTTTT
CASSHEQGIGELFF
>TRBV9|-|TRBJ1-1|-
TGTGCCAGCAGCAATACAGGGAACACTGAAGCTTTCTTT
CASSNTGNTEAFF
>TRBV14|-|TRBJ1-1|-
TGTGCCAGCAGCCACCTACGGGGGAACACTGAAGCTTTCTTT
CASSHLRGNTEAFF
>TRBV2|few|TRBJ1-1|-
TGTGCCAGCAAGGAGGTTTACACTGAAGCTTTCTTT
CASKEVYTEAFF
>TRBV6-5|-|TRBJ2-5|TRBD1
TGTGCCAGCAGTTACTCCCGGACAGGTCAAGAGACCCAGTACTTC
CASSYSRTGQETQYF
>TRBV15|-|TRBJ2-1|TRBD2
TGTGCCACCAGCGGGGGACTAAGTTACAATGAGCAGTTCTTC
CATSGGLSYNEQFF
>TRBV5-1|-|TRBJ2-3|-
TGCGCCAGCAGCTCCAACACAGATACGCAGTATTTT
CASSSNTDTQYF
>TRBV2|-|TRBJ1-1|-
TGTGCCAGCAGTGAAGGAGGGGGAACTGAAGCTTTCTTT
CASSEGGGTEAFF
>TRBV27|few|TRBJ2-7|TRBD1
TGTGCCTCGTCTTTAGCCAGGGGGCCTAACTCCTACGAGCAGTACTTC
CASSLARGPNSYEQYF